What follows describes a single T cell receptor beta chain. What it binds is unknown. This sample is part of a study of CXCR3-negative and CXCR3-positive naive CD8 T cells. CD45RO-CCR7+CD27+CD95- was the phenotype of naive CD8+ T cells. Findings and limits, study-wide: In CXCR3-positive naive cells, the TRB CDR3s were more hydrophobic than in CXCR3-negative naive cells. Fresh PBMCs went into most assays, and CXCR3 expression partly declined after cryopreservation. With respect to TRBV-TRBJ usage, naive CXCR3-negative and CXCR3-positive cells were similar; memory differed. Diversity in memory CD8+ cells fell much lower than the comparably high levels seen in both naive subsets.

Per the germline V gene, CDR1 is SEHNR and CDR2 is FQNEAQ (reference sequence). The CDR3 runs to 16 residues. The authors prepared UMI-labeled TRB cDNA libraries by 5' RACE. Reprocessing the 5' RACE reads, TCRdb reports a single entry for every CDR3 protein and omits DNA. Recorded for this sample: 75,000 to 100,000 distinct CDR3 sequences. Sequenced: naive CXCR3+ CD8+ T cells from blood. Stated subset: CD45RO-CCR7+CD27+CD95- naive CD8+ T cells expressing CXCR3 (TNR3+). The receptor comes from a human donor in good health. Some clones in this sample may be carry-over from other donors' samples. The chain uses TRBV7-9 and TRBJ1-2; TCRdb gives TRBD1 as the D gene, but with no DNA this cannot be confirmed. The CDR3 protein is CASSELRGGTNYGYTF. The full variable domain, with the rest looked up from reference TRBV7-9 and TRBJ1-2, is DTGVSQNPRHKITKRGQNVTFRCDPISEHNRLYWYRQTLGQGPEFLTYFQNEAQLEKSRLLSDRFSAERPKGSFSTLEIQRTEQGDSAMYLCASSELRGGTNYGYTFGSGTRLTVV.